This note documents a single TCR beta chain sequence. The sample comes from a study of blood T cell repertoires in COVID-19. The table came from immunoSEQ multiplex PCR; TCRdb's copy has only in-frame clones and leaves some out. The table shows around 100,000 clones, with around 90% occurring only once. Germline CDR1 is MNHEY and CDR2 is SVGAGI. The CDR3 length is 12 residues. Trimming took 5 bases from V and 8 from J; bases not matched to a gene: 3. This chain joins TRBV6-5 and TRBJ2-4; TRBD1 agrees at 7 bases. The specimen sequenced was peripheral blood. The receptor was derived from a human donor in a cohort sampled during active COVID-19. CDR3 residues: CASSRDRDIQYF. The CDR3 bases are TGTGCCAGCAGTCGGGACAGAGACATTCAGTACTTC.